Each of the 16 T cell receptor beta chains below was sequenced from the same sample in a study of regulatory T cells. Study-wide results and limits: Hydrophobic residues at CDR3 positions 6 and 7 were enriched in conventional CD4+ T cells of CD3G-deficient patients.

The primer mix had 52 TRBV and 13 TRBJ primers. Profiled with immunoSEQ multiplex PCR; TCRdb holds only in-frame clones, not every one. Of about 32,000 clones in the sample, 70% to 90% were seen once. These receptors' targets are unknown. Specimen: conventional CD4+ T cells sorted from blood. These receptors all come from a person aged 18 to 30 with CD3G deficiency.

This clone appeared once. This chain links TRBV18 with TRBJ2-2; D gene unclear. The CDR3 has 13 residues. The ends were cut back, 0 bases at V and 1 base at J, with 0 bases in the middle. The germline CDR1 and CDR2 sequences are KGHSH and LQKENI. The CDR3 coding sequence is TGTGCCAGCTCACCACCGAACACCGGGGAGCTGTTTTTT. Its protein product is CASSPPNTGELFF.

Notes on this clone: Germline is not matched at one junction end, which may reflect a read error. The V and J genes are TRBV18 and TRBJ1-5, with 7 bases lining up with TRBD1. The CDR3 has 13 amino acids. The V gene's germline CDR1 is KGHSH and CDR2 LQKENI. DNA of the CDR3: TGTGCCAGCTCTCCACAGGGGCGACAGCCCCAGCATTTT. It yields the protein CASSPQGRQPQHF.

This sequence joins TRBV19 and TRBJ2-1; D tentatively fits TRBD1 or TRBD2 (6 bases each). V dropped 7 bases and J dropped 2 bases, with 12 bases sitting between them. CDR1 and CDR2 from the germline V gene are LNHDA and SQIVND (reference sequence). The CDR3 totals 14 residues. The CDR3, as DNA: TGTGCCAGTAATCGGGGGCCCACCTACAATGAGCAGTTCTTC. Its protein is CASNRGPTYNEQFF.

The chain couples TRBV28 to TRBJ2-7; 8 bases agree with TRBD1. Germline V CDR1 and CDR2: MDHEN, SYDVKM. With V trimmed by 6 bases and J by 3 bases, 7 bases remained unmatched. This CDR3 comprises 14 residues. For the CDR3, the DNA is TGTGCCAGCAGGGCAGGGGGCAGGGACTACGAGCAGTACTTC. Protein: CASRAGGRDYEQYF.

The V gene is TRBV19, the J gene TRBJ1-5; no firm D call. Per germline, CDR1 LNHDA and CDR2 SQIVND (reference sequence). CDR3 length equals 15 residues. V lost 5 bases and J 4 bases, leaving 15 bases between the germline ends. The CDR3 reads CASSPLGGNNQPQHF. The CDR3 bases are TGTGCCAGTAGTCCGCTAGGAGGGAATAATCAGCCCCAGCATTTT.

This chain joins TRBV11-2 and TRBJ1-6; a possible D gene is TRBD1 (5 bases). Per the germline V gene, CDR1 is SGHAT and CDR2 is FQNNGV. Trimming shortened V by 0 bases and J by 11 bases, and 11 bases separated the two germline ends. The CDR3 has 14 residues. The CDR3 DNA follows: TGTGCCAGCAGCTTAGAGGGTCTAGGGGCACCCCTCCACTTT. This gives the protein CASSLEGLGAPLHF.

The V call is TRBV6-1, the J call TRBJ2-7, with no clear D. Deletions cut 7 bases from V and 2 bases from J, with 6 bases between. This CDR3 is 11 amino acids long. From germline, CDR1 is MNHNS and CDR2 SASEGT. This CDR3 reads CASTDTYEQYF. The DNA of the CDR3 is TGTGCCAGCACTGACACCTACGAGCAGTACTTC.

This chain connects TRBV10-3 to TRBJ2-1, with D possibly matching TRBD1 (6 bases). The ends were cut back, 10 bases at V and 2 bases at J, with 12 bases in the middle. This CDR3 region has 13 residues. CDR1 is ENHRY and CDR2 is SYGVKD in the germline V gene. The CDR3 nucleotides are TGTGCCACGAAACAGGGTACCTACAATGAGCAGTTCTTC. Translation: CATKQGTYNEQFF.

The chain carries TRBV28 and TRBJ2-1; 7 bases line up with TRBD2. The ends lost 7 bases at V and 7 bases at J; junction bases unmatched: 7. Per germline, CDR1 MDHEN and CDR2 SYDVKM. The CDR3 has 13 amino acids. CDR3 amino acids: CASNGGSVNEQFF. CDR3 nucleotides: TGTGCCAGCAACGGCGGGAGTGTAAATGAGCAGTTCTTC.

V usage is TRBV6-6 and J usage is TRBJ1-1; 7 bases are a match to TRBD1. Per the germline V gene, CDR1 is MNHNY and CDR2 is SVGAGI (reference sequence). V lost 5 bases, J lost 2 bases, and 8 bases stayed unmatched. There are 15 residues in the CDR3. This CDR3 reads CASSQLGQKNTEAFF. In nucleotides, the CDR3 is TGTGCCAGCAGTCAATTGGGACAGAAAAACACTGAAGCTTTCTTT.

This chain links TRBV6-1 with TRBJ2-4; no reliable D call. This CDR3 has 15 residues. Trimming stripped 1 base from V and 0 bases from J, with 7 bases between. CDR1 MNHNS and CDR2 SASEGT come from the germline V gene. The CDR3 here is CASSEGQRAKNIQYF. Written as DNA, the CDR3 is TGTGCCAGCAGTGAAGGACAAAGAGCCAAAAACATTCAGTACTTC.

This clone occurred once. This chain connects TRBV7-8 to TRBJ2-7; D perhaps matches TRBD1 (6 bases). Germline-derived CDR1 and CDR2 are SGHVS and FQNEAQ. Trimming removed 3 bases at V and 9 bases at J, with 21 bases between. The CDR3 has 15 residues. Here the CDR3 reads CASSFAPGHGSRQYF. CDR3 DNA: TGTGCCAGCAGCTTCGCTCCGGGACATGGGAGCAGGCAGTACTTC.

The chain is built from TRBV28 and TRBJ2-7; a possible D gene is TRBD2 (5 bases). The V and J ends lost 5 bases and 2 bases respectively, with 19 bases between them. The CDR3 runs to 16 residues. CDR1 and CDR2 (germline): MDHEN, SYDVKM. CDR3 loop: CASSISGLPRTYEQYF. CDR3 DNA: TGTGCCAGCAGTATCTCCGGACTGCCTAGGACCTACGAGCAGTACTTC.

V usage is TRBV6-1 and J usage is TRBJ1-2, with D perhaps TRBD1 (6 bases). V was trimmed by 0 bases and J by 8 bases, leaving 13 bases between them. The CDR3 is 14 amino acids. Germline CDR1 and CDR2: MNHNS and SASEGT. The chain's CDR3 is CASSEAGGRRGYTF. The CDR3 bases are TGTGCCAGCAGTGAAGCGGGGGGGCGGCGAGGCTACACCTTC.

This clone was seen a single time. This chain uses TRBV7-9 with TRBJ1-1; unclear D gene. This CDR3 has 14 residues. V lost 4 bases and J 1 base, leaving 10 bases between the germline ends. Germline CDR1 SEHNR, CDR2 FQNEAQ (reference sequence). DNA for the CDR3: TGTGCCAGCAGCTCAGGACGGGGGAACACTGAAGCTTTCTTT. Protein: CASSSGRGNTEAFF.

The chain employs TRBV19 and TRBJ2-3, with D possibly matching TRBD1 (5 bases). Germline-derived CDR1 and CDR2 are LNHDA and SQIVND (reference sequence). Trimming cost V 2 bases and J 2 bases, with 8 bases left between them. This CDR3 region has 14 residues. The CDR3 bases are TGTGCCAGTAGTATAAGTGGGGCCACAGATACGCAGTATTTT. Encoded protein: CASSISGATDTQYF. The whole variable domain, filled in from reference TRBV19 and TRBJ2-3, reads DGGITQSPKYLFRKEGQNVTLSCEQNLNHDAMYWYRQDPGQGLRLIYYSQIVNDFQKGDIAEGYSVSREKKESFPLTVTSAQKNPTAFYLCASSISGATDTQYFGPGTRLTVL.